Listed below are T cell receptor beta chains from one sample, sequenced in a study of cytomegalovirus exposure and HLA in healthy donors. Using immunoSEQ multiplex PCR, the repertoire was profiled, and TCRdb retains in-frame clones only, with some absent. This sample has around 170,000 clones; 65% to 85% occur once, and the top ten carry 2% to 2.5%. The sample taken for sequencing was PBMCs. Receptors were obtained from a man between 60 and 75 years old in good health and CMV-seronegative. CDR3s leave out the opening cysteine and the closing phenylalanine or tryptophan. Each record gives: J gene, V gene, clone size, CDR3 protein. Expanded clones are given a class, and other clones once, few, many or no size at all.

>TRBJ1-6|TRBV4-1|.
ASSQVEDSNNSPLH
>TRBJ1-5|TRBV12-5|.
ASGSAGNQPQH
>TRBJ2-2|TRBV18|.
ASSPPERELF
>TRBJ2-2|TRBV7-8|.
ASTHPSRGAGELF
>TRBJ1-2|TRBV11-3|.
ASSLVYRDRDNGYP
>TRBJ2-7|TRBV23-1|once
ARGRGAYEQY
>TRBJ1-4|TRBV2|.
ASRSGPINEKLF
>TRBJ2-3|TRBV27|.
ASSPTGGVDTQY
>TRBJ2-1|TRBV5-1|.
ASSSGQGIYNEQF
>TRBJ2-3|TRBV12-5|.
ASSPSRGGPDTQY
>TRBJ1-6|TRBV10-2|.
ASFGTGDSYNSPLH
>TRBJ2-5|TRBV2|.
ASSEGQGGQETQY
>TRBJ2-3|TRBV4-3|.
ASSPGTDVTDTQY
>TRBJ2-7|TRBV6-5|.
ASSYGQGTYEQY
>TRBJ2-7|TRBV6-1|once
ASSELASDRRYEQY
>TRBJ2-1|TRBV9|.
ASSVEGRGYDEQF
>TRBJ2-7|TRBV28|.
ASTGFLYEQY
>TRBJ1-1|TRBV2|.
ASRSGRGTEAF
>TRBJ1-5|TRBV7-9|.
ASSSPSGTPSNQPQH
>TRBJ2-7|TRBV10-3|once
AISEYREGYEQY
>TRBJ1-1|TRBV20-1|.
SARDSSEAF
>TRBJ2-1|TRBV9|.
TSSVAPAIANNEQF